This T cell receptor beta chain comes out of a study of vaccination and CD4 T cells after COVID-19. Overall study: Each of the control cultures got a CEFX pool, an HIV-1 Nef pool, or no peptide.

The CDR3 extends over 13 amino acids. Trimming removed 6 bases at V and 2 bases at J, with 10 bases between. CDR1 and CDR2 (germline): MNHEY, SMNVEV (reference sequence). Comments on this clonotype: Its antigen is not known.

Oncomine TCR Beta short-read sequencing was applied to DNA from cultured CD4+ T cells. TCRdb re-derived calls from the PCR reads in MiXCR, one entry per CDR3 protein. The data show under 20,000 distinct CDR3 sequences, 72% seen once. Specified treatment: 10-day PBMC culture with coronavirus spike peptide pools or control peptides (ViraFEST assay). The sequenced sample consisted of CD4+ T cells from blood, cultured in vitro. The origin of this receptor is a human donor who had recovered from COVID-19. The chain carries TRBV27 and TRBJ2-5; D is possibly TRBD2 (6 bases). The CDR3 sequence is CASRKAGQETQYF. As DNA, the CDR3 is TGTGCCAGCAGAAAAGCGGGTCAAGAGACCCAGTACTTC.